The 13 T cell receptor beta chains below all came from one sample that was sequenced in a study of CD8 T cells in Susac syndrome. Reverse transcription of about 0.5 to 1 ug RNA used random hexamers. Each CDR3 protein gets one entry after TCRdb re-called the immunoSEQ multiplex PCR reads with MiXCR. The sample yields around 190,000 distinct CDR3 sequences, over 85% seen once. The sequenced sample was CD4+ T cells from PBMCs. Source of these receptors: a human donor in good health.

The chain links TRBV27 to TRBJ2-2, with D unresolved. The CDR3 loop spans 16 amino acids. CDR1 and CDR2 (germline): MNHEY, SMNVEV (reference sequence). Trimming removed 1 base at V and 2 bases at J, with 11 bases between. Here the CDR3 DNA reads TGTGCCAGCAGTTTATACCCTCTGTTAAACACCGGGGAGCTGTTTTTT. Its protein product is CASSLYPLLNTGELFF.

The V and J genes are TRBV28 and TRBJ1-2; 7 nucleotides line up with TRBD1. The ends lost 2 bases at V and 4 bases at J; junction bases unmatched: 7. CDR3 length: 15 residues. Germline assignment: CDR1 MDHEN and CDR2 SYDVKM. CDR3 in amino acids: CASSLQGERGYGYTF. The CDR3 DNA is TGTGCCAGCAGTTTACAGGGGGAGAGAGGCTATGGCTACACCTTC.

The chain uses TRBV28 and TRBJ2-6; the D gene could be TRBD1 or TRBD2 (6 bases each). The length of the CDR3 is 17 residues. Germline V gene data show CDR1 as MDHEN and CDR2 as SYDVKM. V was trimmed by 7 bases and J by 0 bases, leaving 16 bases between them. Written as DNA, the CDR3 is TGTGCCAGCAAGGTGGGGGGCGGGATCTCTGGGGCCAACGTCCTGACTTTC. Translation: CASKVGGGISGANVLTF. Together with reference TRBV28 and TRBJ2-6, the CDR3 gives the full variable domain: DVKVTQSSRYLVKRTGEKVFLECVQDMDHENMFWYRQDPGLGLRLIYFSYDVKMKEKGDIPEGYSVSREKKERFSLILESASTNQTSMYLCASKVGGGISGANVLTFGAGSRLTVL.

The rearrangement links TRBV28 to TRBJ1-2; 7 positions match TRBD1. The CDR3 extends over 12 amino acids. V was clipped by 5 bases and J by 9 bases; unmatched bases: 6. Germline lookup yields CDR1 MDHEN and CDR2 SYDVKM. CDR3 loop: CASSPGQRRYTF. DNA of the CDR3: TGTGCCAGCAGTCCGGGACAGAGGCGCTACACCTTC.

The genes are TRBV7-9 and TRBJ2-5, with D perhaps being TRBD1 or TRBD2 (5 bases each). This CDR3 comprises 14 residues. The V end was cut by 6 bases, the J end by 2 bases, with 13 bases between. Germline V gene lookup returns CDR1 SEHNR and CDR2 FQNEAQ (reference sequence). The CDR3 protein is CASSSGAGQETQYF. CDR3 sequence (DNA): TGTGCCAGCAGTTCCGGGGCAGGACAAGAGACCCAGTACTTC.

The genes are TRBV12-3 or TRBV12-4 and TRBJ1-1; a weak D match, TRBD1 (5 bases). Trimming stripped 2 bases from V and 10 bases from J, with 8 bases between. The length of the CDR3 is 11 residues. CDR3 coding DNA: TGTGCCAGCAGTTTAAGGCAGGGAGCTTTCTTT. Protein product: CASSLRQGAFF.

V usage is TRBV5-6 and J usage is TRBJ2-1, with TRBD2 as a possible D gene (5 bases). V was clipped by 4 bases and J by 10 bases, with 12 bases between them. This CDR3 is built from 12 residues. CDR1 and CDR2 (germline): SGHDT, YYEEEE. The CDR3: CASSHGPGEQFF. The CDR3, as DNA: TGTGCCAGCAGCCATGGCCCGGGGGAGCAGTTCTTC.

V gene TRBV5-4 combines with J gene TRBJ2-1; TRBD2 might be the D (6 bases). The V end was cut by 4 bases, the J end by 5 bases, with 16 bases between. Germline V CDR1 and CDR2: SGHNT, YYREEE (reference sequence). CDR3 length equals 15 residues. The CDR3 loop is CASSAPTSPHNEQFF. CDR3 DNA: TGTGCCAGCAGCGCGCCGACTAGTCCCCACAATGAGCAGTTCTTC.

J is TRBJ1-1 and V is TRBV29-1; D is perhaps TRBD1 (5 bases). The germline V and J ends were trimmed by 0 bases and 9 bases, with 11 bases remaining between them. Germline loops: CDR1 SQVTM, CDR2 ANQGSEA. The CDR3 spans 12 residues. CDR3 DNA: TGCAGCGTTGAAGATCGGGGCTGGCAAGCTTTCTTT. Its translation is CSVEDRGWQAFF.

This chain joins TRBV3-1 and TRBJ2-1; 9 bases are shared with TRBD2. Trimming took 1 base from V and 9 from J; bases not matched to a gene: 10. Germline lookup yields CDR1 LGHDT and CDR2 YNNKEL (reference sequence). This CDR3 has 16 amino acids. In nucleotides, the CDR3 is TGTGCCAGCAGCCAAGTCAGGAGTAGCGGGGGCCCTGAGCAGTTCTTC. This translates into CASSQVRSSGGPEQFF.

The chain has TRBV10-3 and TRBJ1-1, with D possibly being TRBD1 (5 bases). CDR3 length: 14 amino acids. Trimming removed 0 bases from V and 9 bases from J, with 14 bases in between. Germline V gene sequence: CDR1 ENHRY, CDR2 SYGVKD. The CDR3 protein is CAISESKGRSKAFF. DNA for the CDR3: TGTGCCATCAGTGAGTCGAAGGGACGGAGTAAAGCTTTCTTT.

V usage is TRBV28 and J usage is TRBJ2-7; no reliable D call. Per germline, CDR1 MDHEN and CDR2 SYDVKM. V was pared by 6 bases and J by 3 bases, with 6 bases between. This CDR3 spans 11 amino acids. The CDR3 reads CASRSNYEQYF. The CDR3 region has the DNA TGTGCCAGCAGGTCCAACTACGAGCAGTACTTC.

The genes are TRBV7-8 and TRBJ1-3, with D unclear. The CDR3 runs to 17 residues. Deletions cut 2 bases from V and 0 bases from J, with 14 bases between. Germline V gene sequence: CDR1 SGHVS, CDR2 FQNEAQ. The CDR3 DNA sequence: TGTGCCAGCAGCTTACTCCTAGAGACCTTCTCTGGAAACACCATATATTTT. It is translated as CASSLLLETFSGNTIYF.